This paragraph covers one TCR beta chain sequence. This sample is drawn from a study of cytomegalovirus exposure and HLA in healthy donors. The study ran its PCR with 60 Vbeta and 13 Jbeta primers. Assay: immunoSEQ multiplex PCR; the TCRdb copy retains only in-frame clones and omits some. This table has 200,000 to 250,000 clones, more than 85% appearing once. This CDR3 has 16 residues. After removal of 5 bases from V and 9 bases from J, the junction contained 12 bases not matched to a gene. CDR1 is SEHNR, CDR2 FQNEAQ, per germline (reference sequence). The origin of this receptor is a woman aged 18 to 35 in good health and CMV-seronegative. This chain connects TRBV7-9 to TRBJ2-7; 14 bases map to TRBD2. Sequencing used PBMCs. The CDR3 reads CASSHGLAGGGSGQYF. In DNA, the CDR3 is TGTGCCAGCAGCCACGGACTAGCGGGAGGAGGGTCGGGGCAGTACTTC. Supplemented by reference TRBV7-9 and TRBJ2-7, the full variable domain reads DTGVSQNPRHKITKRGQNVTFRCDPISEHNRLYWYRQTLGQGPEFLTYFQNEAQLEKSRLLSDRFSAERPKGSFSTLEIQRTEQGDSAMYLCASSHGLAGGGSGQYFGPGTRLTVT.